The next 25 T cell receptor beta chains were all read from a single sample in a study of post-analysis software for immune sequencing data (dated by TCRdb to 2014 to 2015). Study-wide findings and limitations: Significantly higher frequencies in patients than in controls were found for five or six TRBV segments, including TRBV5-6, TRBV5-1 and TRBV20-1.

No antigen is known for these receptors. Libraries were prepared through PCR. Data came from an Illumina HiSeq 2500. To reduce PCR and sequencing biases, unique molecular identifiers were incorporated into the TCR beta cDNA libraries. Using fastp trimming at Q25 and MiXCR clonotype assembly, TCRdb reanalyzed the public sequencing data and kept in-frame beta chains. Each CDR3 protein gets just one entry, which takes the most common genes and DNA from the rows behind it. The sample profile shows around 260,000 distinct CDR3 sequences; 30% to 45% of them were found once. The top ten constitute 4% to 6% of the sample. Material for sequencing was blood. The receptors were gathered from a girl aged 10 to 17 with multiple sclerosis.

The chain recombines TRBV5-1 with TRBJ1-2; tentative D call: TRBD1 (5 bases). The CDR3 sequence is 13 residues long. The V and J ends lost 2 bases and 4 bases respectively, with 9 bases between them. CDR1 is SGHRS, CDR2 YFSETQ, per germline. The CDR3 bases are TGCGCCAGCAGCTTCTCGGGGGGCTATGGCTACACCTTC. Translation: CASSFSGGYGYTF.

Comments on this clonotype: A much larger clone differs from this one at a single base, so this may be a read error. The chain carries TRBV5-1 and TRBJ2-7; the D gene could be TRBD1 or TRBD2 (5 bases each). V gave up 4 bases and J gave up 10 bases, with 12 bases separating them. The germline CDR1 and CDR2 sequences are SGHRS and YFSETQ. The CDR3 length is 11 residues. Here the CDR3 DNA reads TGCGCCAGCAGCGAAGGGGAGTCCCAGTACTTC. Protein sequence: CASSEGESQYF.

As to this clonotype: This sequence may be a read error, since a much larger clone differs from it by one base. The gene calls are TRBV5-1 and TRBJ2-7; D unclear. V lost 4 bases and J lost 7, with 9 bases in between. This CDR3 region has 11 residues. Germline CDR1 SGHRS, CDR2 YFSETQ. The CDR3 nucleotides read TGCGCCAGCAGCATAAAGACTGAGCAGTACTTC. It specifies CASSIKTEQYF.

In nucleotides, the CDR3 is TGCGCCAGCAGAATCGGGACTAGCGGGAGCTATGAGCAGTTCTTC. It yields the protein CASRIGTSGSYEQFF. This sequence joins TRBV5-1 and TRBJ2-1; TRBD2 matches at 14 bases. V lost 5 bases to trimming and J lost 8 bases; unmatched junction nucleotides: 6. Germline CDR1 is SGHRS and CDR2 is YFSETQ. This CDR3 region has 15 residues.

The rearrangement uses TRBV5-4 and TRBJ2-3; the D gene is possibly TRBD1 (5 bases). The CDR3 length is 15 residues. Germline values: CDR1 SGHNT, CDR2 YYREEE (reference sequence). Trimming removed 0 bases at V and 1 base at J, with 9 bases between. CDR3 sequence: CASSLDLRGTDTQYF. As DNA, the CDR3 is TGTGCCAGCAGCTTGGATCTCAGGGGCACAGATACGCAGTATTTT.

This clonotype was found a few times. V usage is TRBV7-2 and J usage is TRBJ2-2; D not resolved. Germline V gene data show CDR1 as SGHTA and CDR2 as FQGNSA. V was cut by 0 bases and J by 4 bases, with 6 bases left in between. The CDR3 sequence is 14 residues long. CDR3 residues: CASSLAAFTGELFF. The CDR3 DNA is TGTGCCAGCAGCTTAGCGGCTTTCACCGGGGAGCTGTTTTTT.

This clonotype was counted at least ten times. V and J are TRBV15 and TRBJ2-1; no clear D gene. This CDR3 has 13 residues. Germline V gene lookup returns CDR1 LNHNV and CDR2 YYDKDF (reference sequence). Trimming pared 6 bases from V and 0 bases from J, leaving 6 bases between. CDR3 nucleotide sequence: TGTGCCACCAGAAGGAGCTCCTACAATGAGCAGTTCTTC. It is translated as CATRRSSYNEQFF.

Ten or more counts support this clonotype. The V gene is TRBV6-2 or TRBV6-3, the J gene TRBJ2-1; 9 bases are shared with TRBD2. The V segment lost 6 bases and the J segment 3 bases; nucleotides outside the gene matches: 9. This CDR3 comprises 16 residues. Germline CDR1 and CDR2: MNHEY and SVGEGT. Written as DNA, the CDR3 is TGTGCCAGCAGCCGTCCCCGACTAGCGGTCTACAATGAGCAGTTCTTC. The encoded protein is CASSRPRLAVYNEQFF.

This clonotype has at least ten counts. V and J are TRBV7-8 and TRBJ1-2; D is unresolved. With 1 base removed from V and 2 bases from J, the gap between germline ends came to 5 bases. This CDR3 contains 13 residues. From germline, CDR1 is SGHVS and CDR2 FQNEAQ. CDR3: CASSLGRNYGYTF. The CDR3 nucleotides are TGTGCCAGCAGCTTAGGACGGAACTATGGCTACACCTTC.

This clonotype was counted at least ten times. J is TRBJ2-3 and V is TRBV6-4; D call uncertain. The CDR3 loop spans 13 amino acids. Trimming removed 0 bases at V and 9 bases at J, with 10 bases between. Per the germline V gene, CDR1 is MRHNA and CDR2 is SNTAGT. The CDR3 nucleotides read TGTGCCAGCAGTGACTCGTCCACATCCACGCAGTATTTT. Encoded protein: CASSDSSTSTQYF.

This clonotype was found a few times. The rearrangement joins TRBV29-1 to TRBJ1-3; the D gene is possibly TRBD1 (6 bases). The CDR3 runs to 13 residues. Germline CDR1 SQVTM, CDR2 ANQGSEA. Trimming left V 3 bases short and J 11 bases short, with 17 bases between. CDR3 loop: CSVEDSYNRAIYF. CDR3 DNA sequence: TGCAGCGTTGAGGACAGCTACAACCGCGCCATATATTTT.

V is TRBV10-3 and J is TRBJ1-2, with 10 bases lining up with TRBD1. The V gene end was trimmed by 6 bases and the J gene end by 6 bases; junction bases not matched to a gene: 4. Germline V gene data show CDR1 as ENHRY and CDR2 as SYGVKD. The CDR3 contains 13 residues. Here the CDR3 reads CAISPGTGDGYTF. DNA of the CDR3: TGTGCCATCAGCCCCGGGACAGGGGATGGCTACACCTTC.

Here the CDR3 reads CSARYRDRGILSSYNEQFF. For the CDR3, the DNA is TGCAGTGCTAGGTATCGCGACAGGGGGATCTTGAGCTCCTACAATGAGCAGTTCTTC. V gene TRBV20-1 combines with J gene TRBJ2-1; 9 bases are shared with TRBD1. After removal of 3 bases from V and 0 bases from J, the junction contained 15 bases not matched to a gene. The V gene's germline CDR1 is DFQATT and CDR2 SNEGSKA (reference sequence). The CDR3 length is 19 residues.

This clonotype occurred a few times. The V and J genes are TRBV20-1 and TRBJ1-1; possibly TRBD1 for D (5 bases). Germline loops: CDR1 DFQATT, CDR2 SNEGSKA (reference sequence). The V end was cut by 1 base, the J end by 0 bases, with 15 bases between. The length of the CDR3 is 16 residues. The CDR3 region is CSARVPRGGVNTEAFF. The CDR3, as DNA: TGCAGTGCTAGAGTTCCAAGGGGCGGGGTGAACACTGAAGCTTTCTTT.

In this sample, this clonotype turned up a few times. The chain combines TRBV12-3 or TRBV12-4 with TRBJ1-5; weak D call: TRBD1 (5 bases). The CDR3 sequence is 13 residues long. The V end was cut by 6 bases, the J end by 3 bases, with 9 bases between. The CDR3 here is CASSDSLNQPQHF. Written as DNA, the CDR3 is TGTGCCAGCAGCGACAGTCTCAATCAGCCCCAGCATTTT.

This clonotype has at least ten counts. This chain connects TRBV5-1 to TRBJ1-2; 10 bases agree with TRBD1. CDR3 length: 15 amino acids. J gave up 7 bases and V 4 bases, and 10 bases lay outside the gene matches. CDR1 is SGHRS and CDR2 is YFSETQ in the germline V gene. The CDR3 is CASSPTGTGVGGYTF. Here the CDR3 DNA reads TGCGCCAGCAGCCCGACCGGGACAGGGGTTGGTGGCTACACCTTC.

This clonotype was seen many times. This rearrangement joins TRBV20-1 to TRBJ2-1; TRBD2 agrees at 13 bases. There are 15 residues in the CDR3. The V gene's germline CDR1 is DFQATT and CDR2 SNEGSKA (reference sequence). Unmatched junction bases numbered 10, after V lost 6 bases and J lost 8 bases. CDR3 DNA: TGCAGTGCCCCTGGACTAGCGGGAGATCAGGATGAGCAGTTCTTC. Translating gives CSAPGLAGDQDEQFF.

This clonotype turned up a few times. This chain connects TRBV5-1 to TRBJ2-7; D unresolved. The germline V and J ends were trimmed by 0 bases and 7 bases, with 23 bases remaining between them. The CDR3 covers 17 residues. CDR1 and CDR2 (germline): SGHRS, YFSETQ. CDR3 residues: CASSLAGSDATYNEQYF. In DNA, the CDR3 is TGCGCCAGCAGCTTGGCCGGGTCAGATGCTACCTACAATGAGCAGTACTTC.

This clonotype has ten or more counts. This chain links TRBV27 with TRBJ1-6, with TRBD1 identical over 8 bases. Germline V CDR1 and CDR2: MNHEY, SMNVEV (reference sequence). The CDR3 loop spans 15 amino acids. J gave up 2 bases and V 6 bases, and 3 bases lay outside the gene matches. This chain's CDR3 is CASRMTGAYNSPLHF. The DNA for the CDR3 is TGTGCCAGCAGAATGACAGGGGCCTATAATTCACCCCTCCACTTT.

V gene TRBV2 combines with J gene TRBJ2-1; D is tentatively TRBD1 or TRBD2 (5 bases each). With 8 bases removed from V and 2 bases from J, the gap between germline ends came to 13 bases. Germline V CDR1 and CDR2: SNHLY, FYNNEI. The length of the CDR3 is 14 residues. The CDR3 loop is CASPPGTAYNEQFF. In nucleotides, the CDR3 is TGTGCCAGCCCGCCCGGGACCGCCTACAATGAGCAGTTCTTC.

V gene TRBV7-2 combines with J gene TRBJ2-7; maybe TRBD2 (6 bases). V lost 3 bases, J lost 7 bases, and 22 bases lay in between. Germline V gene sequence: CDR1 SGHTA, CDR2 FQGNSA. CDR3 length: 16 residues. The CDR3 region is CASSFNGGNSYSEQYF. The CDR3 DNA is TGTGCCAGCAGCTTTAACGGGGGAAACTCCTACAGTGAGCAGTACTTC.

This clonotype has a single count. A much larger clone lies one base from this, so it may be a read error. The rearrangement links TRBV11-2 to TRBJ1-1; 12 bases align to TRBD1. This CDR3 spans 16 amino acids. Per the germline V gene, CDR1 is SGHAT and CDR2 is FQNNGV. The CDR3 here is CASSLWDRGPNTEVFF. CDR3 nucleotides: TGTGCCAGCAGCCTTTGGGACAGGGGGCCGAACACTGAAGTTTTCTTT.

There are many counts of this clonotype. The chain has TRBV4-2 and TRBJ1-1; the D gene is possibly TRBD1 (6 bases). Germline lookup yields CDR1 LGHNA and CDR2 YNFKEQ. Trimming pared 1 base from V and 4 bases from J, leaving 10 bases between. There are 14 residues in the CDR3. The CDR3 loop is CASSQGRGATEAFF. DNA for the CDR3: TGTGCCAGCAGCCAAGGGCGGGGGGCCACTGAAGCTTTCTTT.

In the case of this clonotype: A much larger clonotype is one base distant, so this may be a read error. The chain links TRBV5-1 to TRBJ2-1, with D maybe TRBD1 (6 bases). The germline V gene encodes CDR1 SGHRS and CDR2 YFSETQ. Trimming stripped 0 bases from V and 4 bases from J, with 14 bases between. The CDR3 covers 16 residues. The CDR3 reads CASSLGGRGVYNEQFF. The CDR3 DNA is TGCGCCAGCAGCTTGGGGGGCAGGGGCGTTTACAATGAGCAGTTCTTC.

This clonotype was seen a single time. The chain joins TRBV6-5 to TRBJ2-5; weak D call: TRBD2 (5 bases). Trimming took off 6 bases at V and 7 bases at J, with 12 bases between the two ends. Germline V gene sequence: CDR1 MNHEY, CDR2 SVGAGI. This CDR3 contains 12 residues. This CDR3 is CASSQEGGTQYF. CDR3 DNA sequence: TGTGCCAGCAGCCAAGAGGGCGGGACCCAGTACTTC.